The 21 T cell receptor beta chains listed next were all sequenced from one sample in a study of human T cells and chemical hapten exposure (dated by TCRdb to 2020 to 2023). The library was prepared using RACE. The run used a NextSeq 500. The raw public reads went through TCRdb reprocessing: fastp at Q25, MiXCR clone calling, in-frame beta chains kept. Records with the same CDR3 protein are collapsed into one entry carrying the most frequent genes and DNA. The sample records tens of thousands of distinct CDR3 sequences, approximately 13% of which are singletons. 5.7% of the sample belongs to the ten largest clones. The intended sense of this specimen's time point label: patch test 3, about 24 weeks after DPC sensitization. Explained via the paper, the treatment or condition label denotes: therapeutic diphenylcyclopropenone sensitization with weekly scalp DPC. Material: whole blood, obtained in connection with sensitization to the hapten diphenylcyclopropenone (DPC). Every receptor here comes from a woman in her forties or fifties with alopecia areata. Some clones in this sample may be carry-over from other donors' samples.

The chain is built from TRBV29-1 and TRBJ2-2; perhaps TRBD2 as D (5 bases). CDR3 length equals 12 residues. V lost 8 bases and J lost 1, with 8 bases in between. The germline CDR1 and CDR2 sequences are SQVTM and ANQGSEA. CDR3 sequence: CSTGMNTGELFF. The CDR3 coding sequence is TGCAGCACGGGGATGAACACCGGGGAGCTGTTTTTT.

The chain has TRBV5-4 and TRBJ1-1, with 7 bases lining up with TRBD1. CDR1 and CDR2 from the germline V gene are SGHNT and YYREEE (reference sequence). Unmatched junction bases numbered 6, after V lost 4 bases and J lost 6 bases. CDR3 length equals 13 residues. CDR3 DNA: TGTGCCAGCAGCCCGACAGGGATGGCTGAAGCTTTCTTT. Amino acids: CASSPTGMAEAFF.

This clonotype was recorded a few times. The chain links TRBV18 to TRBJ2-1, with 8 positions matching TRBD1. Trimming took 3 bases from V and 2 from J; bases not matched to a gene: 3. Germline loops: CDR1 KGHSH, CDR2 LQKENI. There are 15 residues in the CDR3. The CDR3 protein is CASSPKTGAYNEQFF. DNA for the CDR3: TGTGCCAGCTCACCCAAGACAGGGGCCTACAATGAGCAGTTCTTC.

This clonotype was seen a handful of times. V and J are TRBV6-5 and TRBJ1-1; 10 nucleotides agree with TRBD1. The length of the CDR3 is 18 residues. With 6 bases clipped from V and 3 bases from J, the junction kept 16 bases outside the gene matches. Germline assignment: CDR1 MNHEY and CDR2 SVGAGI. In DNA form, the CDR3 reads TGTGCCAGCAGGGCAAGGTCGCTGACAGGGGGCTTGGACACTGAAGCTTTCTTT. Translation gives CASRARSLTGGLDTEAFF.

This clonotype has at least ten counts. The chain uses TRBV6-1 and TRBJ2-7; 10 nucleotides agree with TRBD2. With 6 bases clipped from V and 7 bases from J, the junction kept 9 bases outside the gene matches. The CDR3 runs 14 residues. CDR1 is MNHNS and CDR2 is SASEGT in the germline V gene. The CDR3 bases are TGTGCCAGCAGAAGCCTAGCGGGAGCAGGGGAGCAGTACTTC. This gives the protein CASRSLAGAGEQYF.

V and J are TRBV29-1 and TRBJ1-2; the D is unclear. CDR1 and CDR2 from the germline V gene are SQVTM and ANQGSEA. The CDR3 consists of 11 residues. V was trimmed by 5 bases and J by 4 bases, leaving 8 bases between them. As DNA, the CDR3 is TGCAGCGTTAAGGGCGTCTATGGCTACACCTTC. It specifies CSVKGVYGYTF.

This clonotype was seen only a few times. The chain joins TRBV6-6 to TRBJ2-2, with TRBD2 matching 7 bases. Trimming took 7 bases from V and 2 from J; bases not matched to a gene: 13. CDR1 and CDR2 from the germline V gene are MNHNY and SVGAGI (reference sequence). The CDR3 sequence is 17 residues long. CDR3 region: CASTRLPPSGNTGELFF. Written as DNA, the CDR3 is TGTGCCAGCACCCGCCTCCCCCCTAGCGGAAACACCGGGGAGCTGTTTTTT.

This clonotype was seen many times. The chain carries TRBV20-1 and TRBJ1-1; D ambiguous. This CDR3 spans 15 amino acids. With 6 bases removed from V and 10 bases from J, the gap between germline ends came to 27 bases. The germline V gene has CDR1 DFQATT and CDR2 SNEGSKA (reference sequence). The CDR3 DNA reads TGCAGTGCCAAACCTCTTGCCCTCGACTCCGGGGTAGCTTTCTTT. This encodes CSAKPLALDSGVAFF.

This clonotype has a count of ten or more. J is TRBJ1-4 and V is TRBV20-1, with D perhaps matching TRBD1 (5 bases). Germline V lookup: CDR1 DFQATT, CDR2 SNEGSKA (reference sequence). The CDR3 consists of 15 residues. This chain's CDR3 is CLTTTPGGTNEKLFF. CDR3 in DNA: TGCCTTACGACAACTCCTGGGGGGACTAATGAAAAACTGTTTTTT.

The chain employs TRBV29-1 and TRBJ2-7; D call uncertain. This CDR3 is 13 amino acids long. The ends were cut back, 5 bases at V and 0 bases at J, with 11 bases in the middle. Germline CDR1 and CDR2: SQVTM and ANQGSEA. This CDR3 is CSVYGRSSYEQYF. The CDR3 coding sequence is TGCAGCGTTTACGGCCGTAGCTCCTACGAGCAGTACTTC.

The rearrangement links TRBV7-2 to TRBJ1-5; D call uncertain. V was trimmed by 2 bases and J by 4 bases, leaving 12 bases between them. The germline CDR1 and CDR2 sequences are SGHTA and FQGNSA. This CDR3 comprises 15 residues. CDR3 in amino acids: CASSLFGRPNQPQHF. CDR3 DNA sequence: TGTGCCAGCAGCTTATTCGGCAGACCTAATCAGCCCCAGCATTTT. Drawing the rest from reference TRBV7-2 and TRBJ1-5, the complete variable domain is GAGVSQSPSNKVTEKGKDVELRCDPISGHTALYWYRQSLGQGLEFLIYFQGNSAPDKSGLPSDRFSAERTGGSVSTLTIQRTQQEDSAVYLCASSLFGRPNQPQHFGDGTRLSIL.

This clonotype showed up many times. This chain joins TRBV20-1 and TRBJ2-1; D remains unclear. V lost 4 bases and J 12 bases, leaving 19 bases between the germline ends. Germline V gene lookup returns CDR1 DFQATT and CDR2 SNEGSKA (reference sequence). This CDR3 has 13 residues. CDR3 residues: CSANLYHYSGQFF. CDR3 coding DNA: TGCAGTGCTAATTTATATCACTACTCAGGGCAGTTCTTC.

This clonotype was seen ten or more times. The gene calls are TRBV7-3 and TRBJ2-3, with 11 bases that match TRBD2. The J segment lost 0 bases and the V segment lost 9 bases, leaving 8 bases of the junction unmatched. Germline V lookup: CDR1 SGHTA, CDR2 FQGTGA. This CDR3 is 16 amino acids long. The CDR3 reads CARGTSGSPSTDTQYF. CDR3 DNA sequence: TGTGCCAGAGGGACTAGCGGTTCCCCCAGCACAGATACGCAGTATTTT.

The CDR3 protein is CASSVGRYEPGAGEAFF. The CDR3 DNA sequence: TGTGCCAGCAGCGTAGGAAGATACGAGCCGGGGGCGGGTGAAGCTTTCTTT. The chain has TRBV9 and TRBJ1-1, with D maybe TRBD1 (6 bases). The germline V gene encodes CDR1 SGDLS and CDR2 YYNGEE. Trimming took off 0 bases at V and 7 bases at J, with 22 bases between the two ends. The CDR3 spans 17 residues.

This clonotype was seen many times. This chain joins TRBV3-1 and TRBJ2-7, with TRBD2 identical over 12 bases. This CDR3 has 15 residues. Germline assignment: CDR1 LGHDT and CDR2 YNNKEL (reference sequence). V was clipped by 1 base and J by 4 bases; unmatched bases: 2. CDR3 coding DNA: TGTGCCAGCAGCCAAGGGACTAGCGGGATTTACGAGCAGTACTTC. It translates to CASSQGTSGIYEQYF.

This chain joins TRBV28 and TRBJ2-1; no clear D gene. Germline values: CDR1 MDHEN, CDR2 SYDVKM. This CDR3 is 10 amino acids long. V dropped 5 bases and J dropped 5 bases, with 1 base sitting between them. CDR3 sequence: CASSDNEQFF. As DNA, the CDR3 is TGTGCCAGCAGTGACAATGAGCAGTTCTTC.

This clonotype has at least ten counts. The chain links TRBV6-5 to TRBJ2-1; 10 bases align to TRBD2. The CDR3 runs to 15 residues. V was clipped by 2 bases and J by 10 bases; unmatched bases: 8. In germline, CDR1 is MNHEY, CDR2 SVGAGI. The CDR3 nucleotides are TGTGCCAGCAGTTACCCGGCTAGCGGGAGAGGGGAGCAGTTCTTC. As protein: CASSYPASGRGEQFF.

This rearrangement joins TRBV6-5 to TRBJ2-5; D gene uncertain. The CDR3 is 12 amino acids. V gave up 6 bases and J gave up 5 bases, with 10 bases separating them. The germline gives CDR1 MNHEY, CDR2 SVGAGI. The CDR3 DNA sequence: TGTGCCAGCAGGACTGGAGTCGAGACCCAGTACTTC. Protein: CASRTGVETQYF.

The chain joins TRBV29-1 to TRBJ2-5; perhaps TRBD1 as D (6 bases). Germline-derived CDR1 and CDR2 are SQVTM and ANQGSEA. Trimming took off 3 bases at V and 2 bases at J, with 25 bases between the two ends. CDR3 length: 18 amino acids. CDR3 in amino acids: CSVDPAKGRGIQQETQYF. The CDR3 region has the DNA TGCAGCGTTGATCCGGCCAAGGGCAGGGGTATCCAGCAAGAGACCCAGTACTTC. Based on the CDR3 plus reference TRBV29-1 and TRBJ2-5, the full variable domain is SAVISQKPSRDICQRGTSLTIQCQVDSQVTMMFWYRQQPGQSLTLIATANQGSEATYESGFVIDKFPISRPNLTFSTLTVSNMSPEDSSIYLCSVDPAKGRGIQQETQYFGPGTRLLVL.

This rearrangement joins TRBV5-1 to TRBJ1-2, with D tentatively TRBD1 (5 bases). Germline V CDR1 and CDR2: SGHRS, YFSETQ. V was cut by 2 bases and J by 4 bases, with 9 bases left in between. The CDR3 runs 13 residues. The CDR3 is CASSLDDSYGYTF. CDR3 bases: TGCGCCAGCAGCTTAGATGACAGCTATGGCTACACCTTC.

In the case of this clonotype: One end of the junction is discordant with germline, which a read error may explain. J is TRBJ2-5 and V is TRBV2; D gene uncertain. The CDR3 is 17 residues long. CDR1 SNHLY and CDR2 FYNNEI come from the germline V gene. DNA of the CDR3: TGTGCCAGCAGTAAAGCCCACTCCAGGTTCCCCACGGAGACCCAGTACTTC. Translated, it gives CASSKAHSRFPTETQYF.